The T cell receptor beta chain described here comes from a study of Graves' ophthalmopathy and Graves' hyperthyroidism. RNA transcripts yielded amplified TCR beta CDR3 regions. Amplification began with first-round RT-PCR using HTBI primers, then second-round multiplex PCR was performed. TCRdb itself ran the multiplex PCR reads through MiXCR, one entry per CDR3 protein. The table shows roughly 500,000 distinct CDR3 sequences, with roughly 14% occurring only once. Per germline, CDR1 MDHEN and CDR2 SYDVKM. The CDR3 is 15 residues long. About this clonotype: At one boundary the junction diverges from the germline segment, which might be a read error.

All donors with ophthalmopathy were recorded as having moderate-to-severe activity, CAS ≥3, NOSPECS ≥4 and a duration under 3 months. This rearrangement joins TRBV28 to TRBJ1-5, with D unresolved. Material: blood. This clonotype originated in a woman between 25 and 40 years old with Graves' ophthalmopathy. CDR3 sequence: CASSLRGNSNQPQRF. The CDR3, as DNA: TGTGCCAGCAGTTTAAGAGGGAATAGCAATCAGCCCCAGCGTTTT.